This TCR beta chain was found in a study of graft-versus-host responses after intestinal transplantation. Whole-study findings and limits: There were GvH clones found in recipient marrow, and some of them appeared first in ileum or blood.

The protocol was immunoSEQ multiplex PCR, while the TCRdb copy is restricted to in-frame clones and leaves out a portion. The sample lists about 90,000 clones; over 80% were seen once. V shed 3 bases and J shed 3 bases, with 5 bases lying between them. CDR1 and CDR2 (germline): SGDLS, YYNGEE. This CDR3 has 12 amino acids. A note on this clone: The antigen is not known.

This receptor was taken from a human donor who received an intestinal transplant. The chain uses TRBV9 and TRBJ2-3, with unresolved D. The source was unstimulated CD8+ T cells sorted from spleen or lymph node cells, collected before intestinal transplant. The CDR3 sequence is CASSGPTDTQYF. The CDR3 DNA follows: TGTGCCAGCAGCGGTCCTACAGATACGCAGTATTTT.